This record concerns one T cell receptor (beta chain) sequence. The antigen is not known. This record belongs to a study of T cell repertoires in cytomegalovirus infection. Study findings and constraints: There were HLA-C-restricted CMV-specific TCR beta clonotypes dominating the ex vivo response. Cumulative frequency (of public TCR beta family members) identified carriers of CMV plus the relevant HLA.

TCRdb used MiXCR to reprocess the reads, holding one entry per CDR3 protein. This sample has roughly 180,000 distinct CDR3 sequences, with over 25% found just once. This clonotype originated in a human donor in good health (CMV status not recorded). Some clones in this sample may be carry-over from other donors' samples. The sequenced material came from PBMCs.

CDR3 bases: TGCGCCAGCACCGAAGTCCCGGGACAGGGATCAGCTGAAGCTTTCTTT. Residues: CASTEVPGQGSAEAFF. The chain couples TRBV10-2 to TRBJ1-1; 9 bases are a match to TRBD1. J gave up 6 bases and V 7 bases, and 15 bases lay outside the gene matches. Germline loops: CDR1 WSHSY, CDR2 SAAADI. CDR3 length: 16 residues.